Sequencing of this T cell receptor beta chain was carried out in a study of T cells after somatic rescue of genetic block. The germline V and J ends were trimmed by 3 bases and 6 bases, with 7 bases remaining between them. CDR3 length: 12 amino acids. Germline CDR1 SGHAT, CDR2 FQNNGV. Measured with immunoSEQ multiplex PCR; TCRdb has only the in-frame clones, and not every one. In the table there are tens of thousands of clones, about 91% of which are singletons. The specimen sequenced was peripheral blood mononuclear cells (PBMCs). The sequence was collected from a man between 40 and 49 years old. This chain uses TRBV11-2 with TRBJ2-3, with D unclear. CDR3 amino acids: CASSFVSDTQYF. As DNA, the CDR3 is TGTGCCAGCAGCTTTGTCTCGGATACGCAGTATTTT.